Listed below are T cell receptor beta chains from one sample, sequenced in a study of CD8 T cells in Susac syndrome. From the immunoSEQ multiplex PCR reads, TCRdb called clonotypes with MiXCR, one entry per CDR3 protein. The table lists about 250,000 distinct CDR3 sequences, 93% of them singletons. Sequencing was done on a sample of CD4+ T cells from PBMCs. Receptors were obtained from a human donor with multiple sclerosis. Each CDR3 is given without its conserved first and last residue. Size values are once, few and many counts, or a class for expanded clones, and some rows have none.

TRBJ2-1	TRBV20-1	NA	SAMGDSSYNEQF
TRBJ2-3	TRBV5-4	NA	ASRTGTGDTQY
TRBJ1-1	TRBV7-9	once	ASSVDAGGAGTEAF
TRBJ1-5	TRBV5-6	NA	ASSLGGQGWNQPQH
TRBJ2-5	TRBV9	NA	ASSLGRRYQETQY
TRBJ1-1	TRBV6-2/TRBV6-3	NA	ASSYVRGVRNTEAF
TRBJ2-2	TRBV28	NA	ASSLMSRPSLF
TRBJ2-7	TRBV18	NA	ASSLGSQEAQY
TRBJ1-1	TRBV6-6	NA	ASRTFEHTEAF
TRBJ1-3	TRBV9	NA	ASSAVGAVSSGNTIY
TRBJ1-6	TRBV9	NA	ASSVGQGNSPLH
TRBJ1-6	TRBV7-9	NA	ASSPGFSPLH
TRBJ2-3	TRBV18	NA	ASSGLAGATDTQY
TRBJ2-1	TRBV29-1	NA	SGGAGDNEQF